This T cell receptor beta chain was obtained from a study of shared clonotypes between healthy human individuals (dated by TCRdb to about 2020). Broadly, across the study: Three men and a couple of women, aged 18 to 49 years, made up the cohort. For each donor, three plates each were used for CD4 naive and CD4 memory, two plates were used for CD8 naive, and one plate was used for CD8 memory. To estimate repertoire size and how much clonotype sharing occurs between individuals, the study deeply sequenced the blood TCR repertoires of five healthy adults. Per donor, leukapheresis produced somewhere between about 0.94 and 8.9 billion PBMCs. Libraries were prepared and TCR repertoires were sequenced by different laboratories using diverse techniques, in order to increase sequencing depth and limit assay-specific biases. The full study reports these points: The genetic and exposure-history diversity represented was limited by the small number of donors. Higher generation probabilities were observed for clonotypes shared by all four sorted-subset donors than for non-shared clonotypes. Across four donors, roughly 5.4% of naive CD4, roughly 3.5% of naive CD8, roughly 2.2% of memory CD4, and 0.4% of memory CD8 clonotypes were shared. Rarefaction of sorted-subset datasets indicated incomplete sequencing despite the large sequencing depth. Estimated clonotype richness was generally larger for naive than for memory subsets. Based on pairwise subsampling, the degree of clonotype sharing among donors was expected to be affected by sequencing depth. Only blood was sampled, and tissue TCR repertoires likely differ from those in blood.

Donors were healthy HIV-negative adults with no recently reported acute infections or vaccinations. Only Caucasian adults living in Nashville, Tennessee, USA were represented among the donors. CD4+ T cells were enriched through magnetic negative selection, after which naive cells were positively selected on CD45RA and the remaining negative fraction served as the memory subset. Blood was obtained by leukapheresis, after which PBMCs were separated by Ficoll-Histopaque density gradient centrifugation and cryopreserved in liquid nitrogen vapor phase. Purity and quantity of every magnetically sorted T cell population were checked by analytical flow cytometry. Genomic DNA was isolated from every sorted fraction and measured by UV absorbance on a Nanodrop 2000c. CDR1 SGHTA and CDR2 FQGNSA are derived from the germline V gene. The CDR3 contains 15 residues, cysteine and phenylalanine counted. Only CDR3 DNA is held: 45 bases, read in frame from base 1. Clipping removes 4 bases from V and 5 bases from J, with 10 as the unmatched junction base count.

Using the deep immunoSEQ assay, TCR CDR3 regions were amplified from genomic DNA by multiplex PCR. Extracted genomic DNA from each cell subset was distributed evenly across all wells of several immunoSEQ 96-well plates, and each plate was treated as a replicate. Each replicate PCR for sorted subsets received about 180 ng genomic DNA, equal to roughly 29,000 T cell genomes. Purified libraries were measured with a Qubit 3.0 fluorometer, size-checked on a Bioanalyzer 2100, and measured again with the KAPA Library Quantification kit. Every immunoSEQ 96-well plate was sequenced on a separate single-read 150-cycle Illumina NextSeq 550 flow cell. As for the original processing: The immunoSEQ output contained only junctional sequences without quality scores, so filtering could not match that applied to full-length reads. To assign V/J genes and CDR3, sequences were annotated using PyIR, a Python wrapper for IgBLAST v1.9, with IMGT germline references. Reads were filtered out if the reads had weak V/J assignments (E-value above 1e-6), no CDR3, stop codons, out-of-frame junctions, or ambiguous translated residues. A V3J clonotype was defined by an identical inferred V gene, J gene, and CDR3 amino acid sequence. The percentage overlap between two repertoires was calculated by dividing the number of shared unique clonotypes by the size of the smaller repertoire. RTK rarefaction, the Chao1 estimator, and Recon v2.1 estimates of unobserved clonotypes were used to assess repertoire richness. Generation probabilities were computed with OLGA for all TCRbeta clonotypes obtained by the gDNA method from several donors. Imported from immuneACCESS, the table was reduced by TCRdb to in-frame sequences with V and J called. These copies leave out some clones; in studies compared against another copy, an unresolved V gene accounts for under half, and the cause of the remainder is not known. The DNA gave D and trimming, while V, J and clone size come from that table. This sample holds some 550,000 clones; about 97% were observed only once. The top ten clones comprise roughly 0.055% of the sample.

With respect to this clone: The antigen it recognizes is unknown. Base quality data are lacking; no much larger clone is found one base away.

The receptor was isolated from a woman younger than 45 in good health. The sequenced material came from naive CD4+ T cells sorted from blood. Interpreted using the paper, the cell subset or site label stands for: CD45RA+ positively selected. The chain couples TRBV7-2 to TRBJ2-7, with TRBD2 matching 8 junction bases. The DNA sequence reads TGTGCCAGCAGCTCAGGGACTAGAATTTCCGACGAGCAGTACTTC. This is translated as CASSSGTRISDEQYF.